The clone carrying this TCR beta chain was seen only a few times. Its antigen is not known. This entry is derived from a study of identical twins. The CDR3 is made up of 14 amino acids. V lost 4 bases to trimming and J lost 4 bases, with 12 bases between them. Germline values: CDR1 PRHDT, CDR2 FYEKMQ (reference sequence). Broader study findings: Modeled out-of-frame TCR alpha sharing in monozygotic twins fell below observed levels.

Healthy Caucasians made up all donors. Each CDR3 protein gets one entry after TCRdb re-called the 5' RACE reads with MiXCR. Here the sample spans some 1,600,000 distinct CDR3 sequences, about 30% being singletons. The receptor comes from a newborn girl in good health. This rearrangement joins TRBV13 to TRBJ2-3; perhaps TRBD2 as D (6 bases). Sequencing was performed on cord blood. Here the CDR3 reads CASSSGTGSDTQYF. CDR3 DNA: TGTGCCAGCAGCTCCGGGACTGGGTCAGATACGCAGTATTTT.